Listed below are T cell receptor beta chains from one sample, sequenced in a study of T-cell reconstitution after alpha-beta-depleted transplantation in children. MiXCR, applied by TCRdb to the PCR reads, yields one record per CDR3 protein. Of some 200,000 distinct CDR3 sequences in the sample, approximately 10% are singletons; the top ten hold 28%. Specimen: PBMCs, collected before TCRalphabeta/CD19-depleted stem cell transplant. These receptors originate from a child younger than two with acute myeloid leukemia, due to receive a stem cell transplant. CDR3s include the opening cysteine and the closing phenylalanine or tryptophan. D genes are given only for firm matches. Expanded clones get a size class; other rows say once, few or many, or leave the size out.

cdr3_nt,cdr3_aa,j_call,clone_size,v_call,d_call
TGTGCCAGCAGTGAACGGTGGGGGCTTGAAGCTTTCTTT,CASSERWGLEAFF,TRBJ1-1,NA,TRBV2,NA
TGTGCCAGCAGCGGGACAGGGGAAGTGGGGAACACTGAAGCTTTCTTT,CASSGTGEVGNTEAFF,TRBJ1-1,many,TRBV7-2,TRBD1
TGTGCCAGCAGCCCCGACCACCTAGAGCAGTACTTC,CASSPDHLEQYF,TRBJ2-7,many,TRBV9,NA
TGCGCCAGCAGAGGATTCCAGCGGGAGTCGGCCTACAATGAGCAGTTCTTC,CASRGFQRESAYNEQFF,TRBJ2-1,many,TRBV5-1,TRBD2
TGTGCCAGCAGTAGACAGGGGGCGTCCTACGAGCAGTACTTC,CASSRQGASYEQYF,TRBJ2-7,many,TRBV12-3/TRBV12-4,TRBD1
TGCGCCAGCAGCCCAAACTATTCTACCGGGGAGCTGTTTTTT,CASSPNYSTGELFF,TRBJ2-2,many,TRBV5-1,NA
TGTGCCAGCGGCCGGGGAGAGCACATGAACACTGAAGCTTTCTTT,CASGRGEHMNTEAFF,TRBJ1-1,many,TRBV6-1,NA
TGTGCTAGTGGTATTACAGGATGGAACACCGGGGAGCTGTTTTTT,CASGITGWNTGELFF,TRBJ2-2,NA,TRBV12-5,NA
TGCGCCAGCAGCCAGGGAATAATGGGTGGCTACACCTTC,CASSQGIMGGYTF,TRBJ1-2,many,TRBV5-1,NA
TGTGCCAGCATCGGACTAGCGGGAGGGCCTCACAATGAGCAGTTCTTC,CASIGLAGGPHNEQFF,TRBJ2-1,many,TRBV28,TRBD2
TGTGCCAGCTGCGGACTGGCGGGAGTTTCTTGGAATGAGCAGTTCTTC,CASCGLAGVSWNEQFF,TRBJ2-1,once,TRBV6-2/TRBV6-3,TRBD2
TGCAGCGGGGCAGGGCCCGGGTACAATGAGCAGTTCTTC,CSGAGPGYNEQFF,TRBJ2-1,few,TRBV29-1,NA
TGCGCCAGCACCGACAGGGGAATAAATCAGCCCCAGCATTTT,CASTDRGINQPQHF,TRBJ1-5,NA,TRBV23-1,TRBD1
TGCAGTGCTGGCCAGGACAGAAGGTGGACTGAAGCTTTCTTT,CSAGQDRRWTEAFF,TRBJ1-1,many,TRBV20-1,NA
TGTGCCAGCAGCTTTCTAGCACTAAACACCGGGGAGCTGTTTTTT,CASSFLALNTGELFF,TRBJ2-2,many,TRBV7-2,NA
TGTGCCAGCAGCAGAGGGACAGGGCTCGGGGATGAGCAGTTCTTC,CASSRGTGLGDEQFF,TRBJ2-1,many,TRBV5-6,TRBD1
TGTGCCAGCAGTGAGGCTGCAACTAATGAAAAACTGTTTTTT,CASSEAATNEKLFF,TRBJ1-4,NA,TRBV25-1,NA
TGCAGTGCCCACCAGTTACTCTCCTATAATTCACCCCTCCACTTT,CSAHQLLSYNSPLHF,TRBJ1-6,many,TRBV20-1,NA
TGTGCCAGCTCACCGGACGACCATCGGGGTGGCTACACCTTC,CASSPDDHRGGYTF,TRBJ1-2,many,TRBV18,NA
TGCAGTGCTAGAGCCTCGGACAGGGGGAACACTGAAGCTTTCTTT,CSARASDRGNTEAFF,TRBJ1-1,many,TRBV20-1,TRBD1
TGTGCCAGCAGCTTAAGGGCCAGTGCGATCTACGAGCAGTACTTC,CASSLRASAIYEQYF,TRBJ2-7,many,TRBV7-7,NA
TGTGCCAGCAGCTTAGGCCGGGTGGGAGAAAAACTGTTTTTT,CASSLGRVGEKLFF,TRBJ1-4,many,TRBV7-9,NA
TGTGCCAGCAGTCGTAGCGGCCACCAAGAGACCCAGTACTTC,CASSRSGHQETQYF,TRBJ2-5,few,TRBV7-7,NA
TGTGCCAGCAGGGCCGGGACTCCGTGGGGAGATACGCAGTATTTT,CASRAGTPWGDTQYF,TRBJ2-3,many,TRBV2,NA
TGTGCCAGCAGTGTAATGGACGAGCAGTACTTC,CASSVMDEQYF,TRBJ2-7,many,TRBV25-1,NA
TGTGCCAGCAGTTACTCGAGGACCATGAACACTGAAGCTTTCTTT,CASSYSRTMNTEAFF,TRBJ1-1,many,TRBV6-5,NA
TGTGCCAGCAGTAGGCAGGCCGGGAAGTACTTC,CASSRQAGKYF,TRBJ2-4,NA,TRBV12-3/TRBV12-4,NA
TGTGCCATCAGTGAGTCCGGACCGAACTATGGCTACACCTTC,CAISESGPNYGYTF,TRBJ1-2,many,TRBV10-3,NA
TGCGCCAGCAGCCCATCGATCGACAGGGTAACTCAAGAGACCCAGTACTTC,CASSPSIDRVTQETQYF,TRBJ2-5,many,TRBV5-1,TRBD1
TGCGCCAGCAGCCAAGATATGGGGCAGGGGGCTCGGGAGACCCAGTACTTC,CASSQDMGQGARETQYF,TRBJ2-5,many,TRBV4-1,TRBD1
TGCAGCGTTGAAGGCACGGGGGACCAAGAGACCCAGTACTTC,CSVEGTGDQETQYF,TRBJ2-5,many,TRBV29-1,NA
TGTGCCAGCAGCTTATCTAGCGCCCTAGGGGAGCAGTTCTTC,CASSLSSALGEQFF,TRBJ2-1,many,TRBV7-3,NA
TGTGCCAGCAAGGAGGGGGCTAACTATGGCTACACCTTC,CASKEGANYGYTF,TRBJ1-2,many,TRBV28,NA
TGTGCCAGCAGCTTGGGGCTGGGAAGGGAGAACACTGAAGCTTTCTTT,CASSLGLGRENTEAFF,TRBJ1-1,NA,TRBV5-4,NA
TGCAGCGTTGAAAAGGAGGACGGTGAAGCTTTCTTT,CSVEKEDGEAFF,TRBJ1-1,many,TRBV29-1,NA
TGTGCCAGCAGTGAATTGGAAAACATTCAGTACTTC,CASSELENIQYF,TRBJ2-4,many,TRBV2,NA
TGCAGTGCACTCGGACAGGGGATAATTTCCTACGAGCAGTACTTC,CSALGQGIISYEQYF,TRBJ2-7,many,TRBV20-1,TRBD1
TGTGCCAGCAGCTTAAGTCTAGACTCCTACGAGCAGTACTTC,CASSLSLDSYEQYF,TRBJ2-7,many,TRBV7-2,NA
TGTGCCAGCAGTTTAGTAGCAGACAACACTGAAGCTTTCTTT,CASSLVADNTEAFF,TRBJ1-1,many,TRBV12-3/TRBV12-4,NA
TGTGCCAGCAGCAAAGGAACGGAACATAATTCACCCCTCCACTTT,CASSKGTEHNSPLHF,TRBJ1-6,many,TRBV21-1,NA
TGTGCCAGCAGTCACAGTGTTAGGGCCCCCTACGAGCAGTACTTC,CASSHSVRAPYEQYF,TRBJ2-7,many,TRBV12-3/TRBV12-4,NA
TGTGCCAGCAGCTTCCGGACGGCCGTCTGGGAGCTGTTTTTT,CASSFRTAVWELFF,TRBJ2-2,many,TRBV5-6,NA
TGCAGCGTCGGGGAGAATTCACCCCTCCACTTT,CSVGENSPLHF,TRBJ1-6,many,TRBV29-1,NA
TGCAGTGCTAACTACTTGGTCGGGAACACCGGGGAGCTGTTTTTT,CSANYLVGNTGELFF,TRBJ2-2,many,TRBV20-1,NA
TGTGCCAGCAGTAACAGCCTAGGGGGGCCCCAGCATTTT,CASSNSLGGPQHF,TRBJ1-5,many,TRBV12-3/TRBV12-4,NA
TGTGCCAGCAGTCTTATTAGAGATCAGCCCCAGCATTTT,CASSLIRDQPQHF,TRBJ1-5,few,TRBV12-3/TRBV12-4,NA